The 5 T cell receptor beta chains below all came from one sample that was sequenced in a study of blood T cell repertoires in COVID-19. Measured with immunoSEQ multiplex PCR; TCRdb has only the in-frame clones, and not every one. The repertoire holds about 91,000 clones, approximately 90% seen once, with 4.8% in the top ten. Sequencing was done on a sample of peripheral blood. The source is an elderly woman with active COVID-19.

The chain joins TRBV12-5 to TRBJ2-2; 8 positions agree with TRBD1. Germline assignment: CDR1 LGHNT and CDR2 FRNRAP. The CDR3 consists of 14 residues. Unmatched junction bases numbered 6, after V lost 6 bases and J lost 6 bases. The CDR3 here is CASGTGGFSGELFF. CDR3 in DNA: TGTGCTAGTGGCACAGGGGGGTTTTCCGGGGAGCTGTTTTTT.

The chain carries TRBV25-1 and TRBJ2-5; 8 bases are shared with TRBD2. The CDR3 length is 17 residues. Germline loops: CDR1 MGHDK, CDR2 SYGVNS. With 1 base clipped from V and 3 bases from J, the junction kept 10 bases outside the gene matches. Written as DNA, the CDR3 is TGTGCCAGCAGTGAATTAGGGATAGCGGGGAAGAAAGAGACCCAGTACTTC. Residues: CASSELGIAGKKETQYF.

This chain uses TRBV11-2 with TRBJ2-1, with 11 bases matching TRBD2. The CDR3 consists of 16 residues. The trim removed 3 bases at V and 3 bases at J, leaving 4 bases unmatched. Germline V CDR1 and CDR2: SGHAT, FQNNGV. Here the CDR3 DNA reads TGTGCCAGCAGCTTGCGACTAGCGGGAAACTACAATGAGCAGTTCTTC. Its translation: CASSLRLAGNYNEQFF.

This clone has only a few counts. The chain employs TRBV19 and TRBJ1-5; D gene ambiguous. Germline loops: CDR1 LNHDA, CDR2 SQIVND (reference sequence). The ends were cut back, 2 bases at V and 7 bases at J, with 12 bases in the middle. There are 14 residues in the CDR3. The CDR3 loop is CASSIMSGGQPQHF. The CDR3 DNA follows: TGTGCCAGTAGTATAATGAGTGGAGGGCAGCCCCAGCATTTT. The entire variable domain, with the rest obtained from reference TRBV19 and TRBJ1-5, is as follows: DGGITQSPKYLFRKEGQNVTLSCEQNLNHDAMYWYRQDPGQGLRLIYYSQIVNDFQKGDIAEGYSVSREKKESFPLTVTSAQKNPTAFYLCASSIMSGGQPQHFGDGTRLSIL.

The rearrangement uses TRBV7-9 and TRBJ1-5; D is ambiguous. Germline assignment: CDR1 SEHNR and CDR2 FQNEAQ (reference sequence). Trimming shortened V by 5 bases and J by 6 bases, and 14 bases separated the two germline ends. This CDR3 region has 14 residues. CDR3 sequence (DNA): TGTGCCAGCAGCCCCTTCGAGTATGGTCAGCCCCAGCATTTT. Protein product: CASSPFEYGQPQHF.